The rows below give T cell receptor beta chains drawn from one sample of a study of CD8+ T cells in alopecia areata. The data were produced by immunoSEQ multiplex PCR, yet TCRdb's version contains in-frame clones alone and is incomplete. In the table there are tens of thousands of clones, 45% to 70% of which are singletons. Sequencing was carried out using CD4+ Tregs sorted from blood. The receptor source for this set is a human donor with alopecia areata. CDR3s include the opening cysteine and the closing phenylalanine or tryptophan. Each record gives: J gene, clone size, V gene, D gene, CDR3 protein, CDR3 DNA. The D gene is left open where the match is weak. A row's size may be missing; if present it is once, few, many or a size class.

>TRBJ2-6|few|TRBV28|-
CASSPWATSSYGANVLTF
TGTGCCAGCAGTCCTTGGGCGACTTCCAGCTACGGGGCCAACGTCCTGACTTTC
>TRBJ2-6|medium-sized|TRBV6-5|-
CASSYFSGSGANVLTF
TGTGCCAGCAGTTACTTCTCTGGCTCTGGGGCCAACGTCCTGACTTTC
>TRBJ2-3|-|TRBV10-2|-
CASSDRGQYF
TGCGCCAGCAGTGACAGGGGGCAGTATTTT
>TRBJ1-1|-|TRBV28|-
CASSSQGREAFF
TGTGCCAGCAGTTCACAGGGTAGGGAAGCTTTCTTT
>TRBJ2-2|few|TRBV6-6|-
CASTNTRATTGELFF
TGTGCCAGCACCAATACAAGAGCCACCACCGGGGAGCTGTTTTTT
>TRBJ1-5|few|TRBV27|-
CASSLLGVYSNQPQHF
TGTGCCAGCAGTTTACTGGGGGTCTATAGCAATCAGCCCCAGCATTTT
>TRBJ2-3|-|TRBV13|TRBD2
CASSQLGTSGGPDTQYF
TGTGCCAGCAGCCAACTCGGGACTAGCGGGGGCCCGGATACGCAGTATTTT
>TRBJ2-1|few|TRBV7-2|-
CASSLARYNEQFF
TGTGCCAGCAGCTTGGCCAGGTACAATGAGCAGTTCTTC
>TRBJ1-1|-|TRBV9|-
CASSGEGRPAFF
TGTGCCAGCAGCGGAGAGGGACGGCCAGCTTTCTTT
>TRBJ2-2|once|TRBV27|TRBD1
CASSHGTGAGELFF
TGTGCCAGCAGTCATGGGACAGGGGCCGGGGAGCTGTTCTTT
>TRBJ2-7|-|TRBV5-1|-
CASSLDGSSYEQYF
TGCGCCAGCAGCTTGGACGGCAGCTCCTACGAGCAGTACTTC